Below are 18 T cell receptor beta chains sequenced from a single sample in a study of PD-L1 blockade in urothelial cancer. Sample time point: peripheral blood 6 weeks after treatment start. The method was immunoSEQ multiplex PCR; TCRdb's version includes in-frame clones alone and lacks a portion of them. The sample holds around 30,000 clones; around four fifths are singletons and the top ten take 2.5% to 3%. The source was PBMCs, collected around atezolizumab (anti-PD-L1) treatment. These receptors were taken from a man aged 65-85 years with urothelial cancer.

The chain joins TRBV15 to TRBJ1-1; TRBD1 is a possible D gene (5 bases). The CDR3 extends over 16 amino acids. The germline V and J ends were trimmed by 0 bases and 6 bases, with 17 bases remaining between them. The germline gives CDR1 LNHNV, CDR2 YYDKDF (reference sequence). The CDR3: CATSRDITTPGAEAFF. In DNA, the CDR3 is TGTGCCACCAGCAGAGATATAACGACCCCGGGGGCTGAAGCTTTCTTT.

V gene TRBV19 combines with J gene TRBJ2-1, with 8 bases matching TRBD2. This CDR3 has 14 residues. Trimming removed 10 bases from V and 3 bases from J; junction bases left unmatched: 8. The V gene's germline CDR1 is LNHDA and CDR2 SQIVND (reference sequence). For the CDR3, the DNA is TGTGCCACCTCAACACGGGAGGGCTACAATGAGCAGTTCTTC. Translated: CATSTREGYNEQFF. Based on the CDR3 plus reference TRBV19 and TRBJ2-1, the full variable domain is DGGITQSPKYLFRKEGQNVTLSCEQNLNHDAMYWYRQDPGQGLRLIYYSQIVNDFQKGDIAEGYSVSREKKESFPLTVTSAQKNPTAFYLCATSTREGYNEQFFGPGTRLTVL.

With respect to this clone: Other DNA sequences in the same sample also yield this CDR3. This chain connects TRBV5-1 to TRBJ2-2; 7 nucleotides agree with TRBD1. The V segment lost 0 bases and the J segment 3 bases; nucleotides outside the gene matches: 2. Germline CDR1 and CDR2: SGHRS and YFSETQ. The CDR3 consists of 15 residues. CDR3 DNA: TGCGCCAGCAGCTTGGGCCAGGGGGACACCGGGGAGCTGTTTTTT. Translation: CASSLGQGDTGELFF.

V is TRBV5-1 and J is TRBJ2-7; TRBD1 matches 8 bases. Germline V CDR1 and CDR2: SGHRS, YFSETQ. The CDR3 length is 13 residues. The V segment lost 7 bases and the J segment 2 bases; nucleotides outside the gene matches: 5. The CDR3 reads CASGQGSAYEQYF. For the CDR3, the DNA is TGCGCCAGCGGACAGGGCTCCGCCTACGAGCAGTACTTC.

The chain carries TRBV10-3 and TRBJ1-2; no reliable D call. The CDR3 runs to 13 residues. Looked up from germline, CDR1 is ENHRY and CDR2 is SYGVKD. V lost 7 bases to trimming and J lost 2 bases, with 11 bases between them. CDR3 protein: CAITGRQNYGYTF. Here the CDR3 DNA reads TGTGCCATCACCGGCAGGCAGAACTATGGCTACACCTTC.

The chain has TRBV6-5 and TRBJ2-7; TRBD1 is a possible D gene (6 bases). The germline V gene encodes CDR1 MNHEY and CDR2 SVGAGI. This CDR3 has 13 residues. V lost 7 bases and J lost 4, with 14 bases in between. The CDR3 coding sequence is TGTGCCAGCAATGGGGACAAAGGTTACGAGCAGTACTTC. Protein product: CASNGDKGYEQYF.

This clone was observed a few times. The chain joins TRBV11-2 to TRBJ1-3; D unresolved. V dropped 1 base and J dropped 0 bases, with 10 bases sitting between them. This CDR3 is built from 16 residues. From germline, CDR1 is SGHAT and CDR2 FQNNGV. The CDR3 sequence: CASSLGRADSGNTIYF. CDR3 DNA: TGTGCCAGCAGCTTAGGGAGGGCCGACTCTGGAAACACCATATATTTT.

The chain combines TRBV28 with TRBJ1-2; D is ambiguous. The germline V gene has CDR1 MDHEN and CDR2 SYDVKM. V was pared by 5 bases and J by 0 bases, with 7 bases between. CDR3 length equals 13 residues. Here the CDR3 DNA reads TGTGCCAGCAGTCCTCGAGCTAACTATGGCTACACCTTC. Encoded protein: CASSPRANYGYTF.

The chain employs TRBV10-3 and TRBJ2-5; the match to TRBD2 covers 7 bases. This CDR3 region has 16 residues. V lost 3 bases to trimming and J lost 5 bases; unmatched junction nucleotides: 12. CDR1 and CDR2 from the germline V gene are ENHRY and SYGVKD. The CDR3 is CAISERQGGLRETQYF. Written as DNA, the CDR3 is TGTGCCATCAGTGAAAGGCAGGGAGGGCTCCGGGAGACCCAGTACTTC.

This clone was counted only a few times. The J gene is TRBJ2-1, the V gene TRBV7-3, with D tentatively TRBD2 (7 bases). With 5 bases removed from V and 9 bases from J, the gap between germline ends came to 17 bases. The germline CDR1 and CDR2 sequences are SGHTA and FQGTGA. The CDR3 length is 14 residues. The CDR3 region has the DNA TGTGCCAGCAGCGGGCAAAGGGGGGGGACTGAGCAGTTCTTC. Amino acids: CASSGQRGGTEQFF.

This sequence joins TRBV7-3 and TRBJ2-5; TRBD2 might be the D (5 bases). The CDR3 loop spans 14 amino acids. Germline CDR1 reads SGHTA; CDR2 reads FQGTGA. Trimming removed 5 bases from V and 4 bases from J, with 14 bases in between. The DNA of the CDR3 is TGTGCCAGCAGCCAGACCGGGATGAGAGAGACCCAGTACTTC. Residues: CASSQTGMRETQYF.

The CDR3 bases are TGCGCCAGCAGCCGCCTACCAGGACAGGGCAATCAGCCCCAGCATTTT. Encoded protein: CASSRLPGQGNQPQHF. The chain joins TRBV5-1 to TRBJ1-5; 7 nucleotides agree with TRBD1. The junction had 9 bases not matched to a gene; V was cut back by 4 bases and J by 2 bases. Germline V lookup: CDR1 SGHRS, CDR2 YFSETQ. The CDR3 totals 16 residues.

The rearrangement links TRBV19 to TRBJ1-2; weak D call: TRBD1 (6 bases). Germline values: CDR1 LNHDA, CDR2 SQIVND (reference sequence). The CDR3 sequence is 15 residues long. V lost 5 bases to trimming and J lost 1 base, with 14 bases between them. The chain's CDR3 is CASSVTGTSNYGYTF. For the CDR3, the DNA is TGTGCCAGTAGTGTCACCGGGACAAGTAACTATGGCTACACCTTC.

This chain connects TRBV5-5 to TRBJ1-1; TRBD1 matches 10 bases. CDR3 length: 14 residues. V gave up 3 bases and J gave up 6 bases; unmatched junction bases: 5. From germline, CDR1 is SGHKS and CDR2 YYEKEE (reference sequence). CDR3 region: CASSSGQGGAEAFF. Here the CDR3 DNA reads TGTGCCAGCAGCTCAGGACAGGGGGGGGCTGAAGCTTTCTTT.

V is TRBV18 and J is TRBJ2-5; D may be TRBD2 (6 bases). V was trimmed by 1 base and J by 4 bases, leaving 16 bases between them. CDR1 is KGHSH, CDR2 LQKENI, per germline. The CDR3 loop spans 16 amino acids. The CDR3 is CASSPRGRERLETQYF. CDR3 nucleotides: TGTGCCAGCTCACCACGTGGCCGGGAGCGTCTAGAGACCCAGTACTTC.

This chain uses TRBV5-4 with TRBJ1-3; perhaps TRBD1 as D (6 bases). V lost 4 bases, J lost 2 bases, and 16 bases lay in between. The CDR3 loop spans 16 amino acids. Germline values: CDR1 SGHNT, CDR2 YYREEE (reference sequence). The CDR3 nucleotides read TGTGCCAGCAGCGGAGCTCAGGGGCTCGCTGGAAACACCATATATTTT. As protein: CASSGAQGLAGNTIYF.

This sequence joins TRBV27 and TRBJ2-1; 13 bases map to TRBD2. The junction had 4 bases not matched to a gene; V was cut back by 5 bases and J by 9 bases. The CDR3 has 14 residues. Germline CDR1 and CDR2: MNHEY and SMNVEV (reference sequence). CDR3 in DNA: TGTGCCAGCAGTGTGGGACTAGCGGGAACTGAGCAGTTCTTC. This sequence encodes CASSVGLAGTEQFF.

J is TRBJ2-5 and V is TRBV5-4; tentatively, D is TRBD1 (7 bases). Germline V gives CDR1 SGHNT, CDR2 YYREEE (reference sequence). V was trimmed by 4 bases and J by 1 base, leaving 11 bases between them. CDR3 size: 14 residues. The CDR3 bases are TGTGCCAGCAGCGCGGGACAGACCCAAGAGACCCAGTACTTC. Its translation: CASSAGQTQETQYF. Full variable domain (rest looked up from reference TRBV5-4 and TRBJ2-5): ETGVTQSPTHLIKTRGQQVTLRCSSQSGHNTVSWYQQALGQGPQFIFQYYREEENGRGNFPPRFSGLQFPNYSSELNVNALELDDSALYLCASSAGQTQETQYFGPGTRLLVL.